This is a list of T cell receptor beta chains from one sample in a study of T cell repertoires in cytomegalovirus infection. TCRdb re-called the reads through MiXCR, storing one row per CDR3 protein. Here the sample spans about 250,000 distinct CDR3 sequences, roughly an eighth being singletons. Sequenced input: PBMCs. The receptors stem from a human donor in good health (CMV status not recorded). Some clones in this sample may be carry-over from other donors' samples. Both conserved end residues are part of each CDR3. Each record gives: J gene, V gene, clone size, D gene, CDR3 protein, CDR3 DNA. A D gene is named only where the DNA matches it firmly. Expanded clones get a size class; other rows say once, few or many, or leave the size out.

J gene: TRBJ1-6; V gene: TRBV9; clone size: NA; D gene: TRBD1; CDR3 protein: CASSAERTGEGNSPLHF; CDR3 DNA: TGTGCCAGCAGCGCCGAACGGACAGGGGAAGGAAATTCACCCCTCCACTTT
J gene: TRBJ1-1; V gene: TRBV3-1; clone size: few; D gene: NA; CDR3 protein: CASSQGAGLITEAFF; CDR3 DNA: TGTGCCAGCAGCCAAGGGGCAGGGTTGATCACTGAAGCTTTCTTT
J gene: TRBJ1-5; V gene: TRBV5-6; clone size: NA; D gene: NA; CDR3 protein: CASSLEGTQPQHF; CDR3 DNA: TGTGCCAGCAGCTTGGAGGGAACTCAGCCCCAGCATTTT
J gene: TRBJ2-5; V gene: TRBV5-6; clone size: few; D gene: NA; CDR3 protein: CASSLAIQETQYF; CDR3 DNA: TGTGCCAGCAGCTTGGCGATTCAAGAGACCCAGTACTTC
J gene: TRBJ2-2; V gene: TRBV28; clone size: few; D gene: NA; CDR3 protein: CATPGQGTGELFF; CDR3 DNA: TGTGCCACCCCGGGCCAGGGGACCGGGGAGCTGTTTTTT
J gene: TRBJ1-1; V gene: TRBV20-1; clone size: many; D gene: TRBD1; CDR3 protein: CSAKRQGKRYTEAFF; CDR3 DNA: TGCAGTGCTAAAAGACAGGGAAAAAGGTACACTGAAGCTTTCTTT
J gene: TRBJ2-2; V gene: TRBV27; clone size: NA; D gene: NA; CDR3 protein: CASSHLASGELFF; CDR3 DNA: TGTGCCAGCAGCCATCTAGCATCCGGGGAGCTGTTTTTT
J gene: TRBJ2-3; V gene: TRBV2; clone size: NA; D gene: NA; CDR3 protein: CASKKDGGPDTQYF; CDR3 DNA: TGTGCCAGCAAAAAGGACGGGGGACCAGATACGCAGTATTTT
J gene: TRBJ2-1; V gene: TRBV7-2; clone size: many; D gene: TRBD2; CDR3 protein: CASSSKGLAGVSEQFF; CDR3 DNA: TGTGCCAGCAGCTCAAAGGGACTAGCGGGAGTGAGTGAGCAGTTCTTC
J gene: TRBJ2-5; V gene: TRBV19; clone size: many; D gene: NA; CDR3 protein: CASSEAVQETQYF; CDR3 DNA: TGTGCCAGTAGTGAGGCAGTTCAAGAGACCCAGTACTTC
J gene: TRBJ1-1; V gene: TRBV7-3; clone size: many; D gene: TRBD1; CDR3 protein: CASTGTGRTEAFF; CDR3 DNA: TGTGCCAGCACAGGGACAGGGAGGACTGAAGCTTTCTTT
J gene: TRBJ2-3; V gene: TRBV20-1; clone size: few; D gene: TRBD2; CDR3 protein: CSALSGSADTQYF; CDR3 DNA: TGCAGTGCCCTTAGCGGGAGCGCAGATACGCAGTATTTT
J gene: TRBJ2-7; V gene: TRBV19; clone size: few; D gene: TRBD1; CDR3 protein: CASSRQGAIAEQYF; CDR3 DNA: TGTGCCAGTAGTAGACAGGGGGCTATAGCCGAGCAGTACTTC
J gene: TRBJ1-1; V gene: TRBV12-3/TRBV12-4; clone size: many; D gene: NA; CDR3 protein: CASSLYSPFSTEAFF; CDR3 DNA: TGTGCCAGCAGTTTATACAGCCCCTTTTCCACTGAAGCTTTCTTT
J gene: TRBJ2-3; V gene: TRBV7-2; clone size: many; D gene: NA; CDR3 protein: CASSLAAGSSTDTQYF; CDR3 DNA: TGTGCCAGCAGCTTAGCGGCAGGGAGTAGCACAGATACGCAGTATTTT
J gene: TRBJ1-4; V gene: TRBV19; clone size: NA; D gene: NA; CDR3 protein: CASRLGTTNEKLFF; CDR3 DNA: TGTGCCAGTAGGTTAGGTACAACTAATGAAAAACTGTTTTTT
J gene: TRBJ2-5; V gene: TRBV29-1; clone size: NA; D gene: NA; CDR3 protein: CSVEWRGNAQYF; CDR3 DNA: TGCAGCGTTGAATGGAGAGGGAATGCCCAGTACTTC
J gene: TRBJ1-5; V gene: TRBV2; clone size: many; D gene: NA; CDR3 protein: CASRLGTDSNQPQHF; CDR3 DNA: TGTGCCAGCAGATTAGGGACGGATAGCAATCAGCCCCAGCATTTT
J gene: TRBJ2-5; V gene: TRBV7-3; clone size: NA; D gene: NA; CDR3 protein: CASSLAEGVETQYF; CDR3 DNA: TGTGCCAGCAGCTTGGCAGAGGGCGTTGAGACCCAGTACTTC
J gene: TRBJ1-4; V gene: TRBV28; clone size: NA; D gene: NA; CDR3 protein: CASSPNIATNEKLFF; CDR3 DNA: TGTGCCAGCAGTCCCAACATAGCAACTAATGAAAAACTGTTTTTT
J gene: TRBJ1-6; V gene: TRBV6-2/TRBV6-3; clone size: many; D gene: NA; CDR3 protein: CASSYTRQDSPLHF; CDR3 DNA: TGTGCCAGCAGTTACACGCGTCAGGATTCACCCCTCCACTTT
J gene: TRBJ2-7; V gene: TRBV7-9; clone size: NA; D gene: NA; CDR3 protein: CASSPSIVYEQYF; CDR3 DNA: TGTGCCAGCAGCCCTTCGATAGTCTACGAGCAGTACTTC
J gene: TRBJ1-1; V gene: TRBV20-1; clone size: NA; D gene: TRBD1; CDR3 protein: CSARPGQGPRWGGEAFF; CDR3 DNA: TGCAGTGCTAGACCGGGACAGGGGCCCCGATGGGGGGGTGAAGCTTTCTTT
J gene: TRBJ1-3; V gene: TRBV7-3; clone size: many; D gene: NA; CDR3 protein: CASSSSPTGKRGGNTIYF; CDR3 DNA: TGTGCCAGCAGCTCTAGCCCCACGGGGAAAAGAGGCGGAAACACCATATATTTT
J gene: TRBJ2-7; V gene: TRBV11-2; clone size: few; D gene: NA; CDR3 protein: CASSAQQGYEQYF; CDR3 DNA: TGTGCCAGCAGCGCGCAACAGGGCTACGAGCAGTACTTC
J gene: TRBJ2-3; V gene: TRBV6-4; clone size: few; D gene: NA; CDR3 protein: CASSERSSAGDTQYF; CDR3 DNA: TGTGCCAGCAGTGAAAGGTCTTCTGCGGGAGATACGCAGTATTTT
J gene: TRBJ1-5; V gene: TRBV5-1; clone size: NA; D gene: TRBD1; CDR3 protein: CARATGDSNQPQHF; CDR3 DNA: TGCGCCAGAGCAACAGGGGATAGCAATCAGCCCCAGCATTTT
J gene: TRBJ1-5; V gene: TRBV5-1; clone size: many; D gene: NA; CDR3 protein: CASSLVGENQPQHF; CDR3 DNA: TGCGCCAGCAGCTTGGTCGGTGAGAATCAGCCCCAGCATTTT
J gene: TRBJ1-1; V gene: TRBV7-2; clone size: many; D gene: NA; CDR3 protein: CASSTAGFFDGNTEAFF; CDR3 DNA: TGTGCCAGCAGCACGGCGGGGTTTTTTGACGGTAACACTGAAGCTTTCTTT
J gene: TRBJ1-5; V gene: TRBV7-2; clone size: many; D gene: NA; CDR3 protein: CASSLAGAGGNQPQHF; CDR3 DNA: TGTGCCAGCAGCTTAGCCGGGGCGGGAGGCAATCAGCCCCAGCATTTT
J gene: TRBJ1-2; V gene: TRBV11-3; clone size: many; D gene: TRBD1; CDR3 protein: CASSLGPQGTGYTF; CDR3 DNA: TGTGCCAGCAGCTTAGGACCACAGGGGACCGGCTACACCTTC
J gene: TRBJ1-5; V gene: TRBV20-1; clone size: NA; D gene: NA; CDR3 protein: CSARDHAQGSNQPQHF; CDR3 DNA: TGCAGTGCTAGAGATCATGCCCAGGGAAGCAATCAGCCCCAGCATTTT
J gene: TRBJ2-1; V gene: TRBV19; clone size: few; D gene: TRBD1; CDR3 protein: CASRKQGPEQFF; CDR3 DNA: TGTGCCAGTAGGAAACAGGGGCCCGAGCAGTTCTTC